The clone carrying this T cell receptor beta chain was seen ten or more times. The data derive from a study of spatial heterogeneity in lung cancer. Study-level information: Sequences of the beta chain were consistently detected in greater numbers than alpha-chain sequences.

TCRdb passed the 5' RACE reads through MiXCR, listing each CDR3 protein once. The sample contains around 110,000 distinct CDR3 sequences, 12% of which appear only once. Indicated time point: blood at routine non-recurrence follow-up after resection. No cell sorting; template was whole RNA from tumor, lung tissue or PBMC. The junction had 2 bases not matched to a gene; V was cut back by 7 bases and J by 2 bases. The CDR3 has 13 residues. CDR1 and CDR2 (germline): MNHEY, SMNVEV (reference sequence). V and J are TRBV27 and TRBJ1-2; TRBD1 aligns across 9 bases. Material: PBMCs, obtained at follow-up. The clonotype was recovered from a male donor with early-stage non-small cell lung cancer. This chain's CDR3 is CASIGQGNYGYTF. The CDR3 DNA sequence: TGTGCCAGCATAGGACAGGGGAACTATGGCTACACCTTC.